This T cell receptor (beta chain) was obtained from a study of T cell responses to AZD1222 COVID-19 vaccine. TCRdb's copy holds only in-frame clones and misses some; the assay was immunoSEQ multiplex PCR. The table records 40,000 to 65,000 clones, about 81% of them present only once. This clone was detected only once. This TCR was sampled from an adult in good health. Sample: peripheral blood, taken on day 0 of AZD1222 vaccination.

The CDR3 DNA reads TGTGCCAGTAGCGGGACAGTCTCCTATAATTCACCCCTCCACTTT. Translating it yields CASSGTVSYNSPLHF. V gene TRBV19 combines with J gene TRBJ1-6, with 7 bases that match TRBD1. Germline trimming cut 6 bases from V and 0 bases from J; bases unmatched to any gene: 2. There are 15 residues in the CDR3. The germline V gene encodes CDR1 LNHDA and CDR2 SQIVND (reference sequence).